Following are 21 T cell receptor beta chains from one sample sequenced in a study of CD8 T cells in Susac syndrome. Roughly 0.45 to 1 ug RNA was reverse transcribed with random hexamers. TCRdb re-called the immunoSEQ multiplex PCR reads with MiXCR, one entry per CDR3 protein. Among approximately 150,000 distinct CDR3 sequences listed, about 95% were seen once. The sequenced sample was CD4+ T cells from PBMCs. The receptors were sampled from a human donor with multiple sclerosis.

The rearrangement links TRBV7-6 to TRBJ2-7; 7 bases align to TRBD2. The V and J ends lost 4 bases and 6 bases, in that order; junction bases with no gene match: 3. Germline V CDR1 and CDR2: SGHVS, FNYEAQ. The CDR3 loop spans 12 amino acids. CDR3 residues: CASSYASGEQYF. The CDR3 DNA reads as TGTGCCAGCAGCTATGCTAGCGGCGAGCAGTACTTC.

The rearrangement joins TRBV3-1 to TRBJ1-2; 8 positions agree with TRBD1. Unmatched junction bases numbered 7, after V lost 5 bases and J lost 5 bases. Germline V gene lookup returns CDR1 LGHDT and CDR2 YNNKEL (reference sequence). The CDR3 has 14 residues. Here the CDR3 reads CASSETGGSYGYTF. CDR3 sequence (DNA): TGTGCCAGCAGCGAAACAGGGGGGAGTTATGGCTACACCTTC.

Of note for this clonotype: A read error is likely, as this CDR3 ends without the conserved phenylalanine or tryptophan. The DNA is left out, because the CDR3 cannot be placed on it with certainty; the CDR3 is given as TCRdb lists it. The CDR3 sequence is CSARAPGLAPL. V is TRBV20-1 and J is TRBJ2-1; the listed D gene, TRBD2, was not tested against the DNA. The CDR3 length equals 11 residues, ends included. The germline gives CDR1 DFQATT, CDR2 SNEGSKA (reference sequence).

The genes are TRBV15 and TRBJ2-5; the match to TRBD1 covers 8 bases. Germline V CDR1 and CDR2: LNHNV, YYDKDF (reference sequence). The J segment lost 3 bases and the V segment lost 3 bases, leaving 6 bases of the junction unmatched. The CDR3 loop spans 15 amino acids. The CDR3 region has the DNA TGTGCCACCAGCAGTTTAATGGACAGGGAAGAGACCCAGTACTTC. Its protein is CATSSLMDREETQYF.

The chain uses TRBV29-1 and TRBJ2-5; D possibly matches TRBD1 or TRBD2 (6 bases each). The CDR3 has 11 amino acids. Germline CDR1 reads SQVTM; CDR2 reads ANQGSEA. Trimming removed 7 bases at V and 4 bases at J, with 10 bases between. The CDR3 here is CSGWGAETQYF. As DNA, the CDR3 is TGCAGCGGGTGGGGGGCAGAGACCCAGTACTTC.

This clonotype was picked up one time. The chain carries TRBV3-1 and TRBJ1-1; no clear D gene. V was cut by 0 bases and J by 1 base, with 12 bases left in between. CDR3 length equals 16 residues. The V gene's germline CDR1 is LGHDT and CDR2 YNNKEL (reference sequence). CDR3 protein: CASSQESRRRNTEAFF. As DNA, the CDR3 is TGTGCCAGCAGCCAAGAGTCTCGCAGGCGGAACACTGAAGCTTTCTTT.

This chain connects TRBV29-1 to TRBJ2-3, with TRBD2 as a possible D gene (5 bases). The V end lost 5 bases, the J end lost 4 bases, and 7 bases lay between the germline ends. This CDR3 has 11 residues. Germline V gene lookup returns CDR1 SQVTM and CDR2 ANQGSEA. The CDR3 here is CSVFSADTQYF. The DNA for the CDR3 is TGCAGCGTTTTTAGCGCAGATACGCAGTATTTT.

This clonotype came up once. The V and J genes are TRBV7-3 and TRBJ2-2; TRBD2 matches at 7 bases. Looked up from germline, CDR1 is SGHTA and CDR2 is FQGTGA. This CDR3 comprises 14 residues. Trimming removed 5 bases from V and 6 bases from J; junction bases left unmatched: 6. The CDR3 here is CASSTRLAAGELFF. As DNA, the CDR3 is TGTGCCAGCAGCACCAGGCTAGCGGCCGGGGAGCTGTTTTTT. Based on the CDR3 plus reference TRBV7-3 and TRBJ2-2, the full variable domain is GAGVSQTPSNKVTEKGKYVELRCDPISGHTALYWYRQSLGQGPEFLIYFQGTGAADDSGLPNDRFFAVRPEGSVSTLKIQRTERGDSAVYLCASSTRLAAGELFFGEGSRLTVL.

The chain links TRBV6-2 or TRBV6-3 to TRBJ1-2; unclear D gene. CDR3 length: 11 amino acids. Trimming removed 6 bases at V and 8 bases at J, with 10 bases between. The germline V gene encodes CDR1 MNHEY and CDR2 SVGEGT. Here the CDR3 reads CASRDKGGYTF. As DNA, the CDR3 is TGTGCCAGCAGGGATAAGGGCGGCTACACCTTC.

The chain links TRBV25-1 to TRBJ1-2; weak D call: TRBD1 (6 bases). CDR3 length: 14 amino acids. Per germline, CDR1 MGHDK and CDR2 SYGVNS. Trimming took 7 bases from V and 0 from J, leaving 12 bases between them. As DNA, the CDR3 is TGTGCCAGCAAGGCCGCAGGGGCTAACTATGGCTACACCTTC. Amino acids: CASKAAGANYGYTF.

The chain links TRBV12-3 or TRBV12-4 to TRBJ1-2; D gene ambiguous. Trimming took off 6 bases at V and 3 bases at J, with 8 bases between the two ends. The CDR3 has 12 amino acids. The CDR3 nucleotides are TGTGCCAGCAGCAAAACCCACTATGGCTACACCTTC. This translates into CASSKTHYGYTF.

J is TRBJ2-7 and V is TRBV15, with 8 bases identical to TRBD1. CDR3 size: 13 residues. Germline CDR1 reads LNHNV; CDR2 reads YYDKDF (reference sequence). V was pared by 4 bases and J by 6 bases, with 5 bases of the junction left unmatched. This chain's CDR3 is CATSTGGFSEQYF. The CDR3 DNA reads TGTGCCACCAGCACAGGGGGCTTCAGCGAGCAGTACTTC.

The sample holds a few counts of this clonotype. This chain connects TRBV28 to TRBJ1-5; no clear D. This CDR3 contains 14 residues. From germline, CDR1 is MDHEN and CDR2 SYDVKM. Trimming shortened V by 5 bases and J by 1 base, and 9 bases separated the two germline ends. This CDR3 reads CASSPPGSNQPQHF. CDR3 coding DNA: TGTGCCAGCAGTCCCCCCGGGAGCAATCAGCCCCAGCATTTT.

This clonotype appeared once. The chain recombines TRBV20-1 with TRBJ2-1; maybe TRBD2 (5 bases). This CDR3 is 15 amino acids long. V dropped 6 bases and J dropped 2 bases, with 17 bases sitting between them. Germline CDR1 reads DFQATT; CDR2 reads SNEGSKA (reference sequence). The CDR3 is CSAKVLGDTYNEQFF. CDR3 sequence (DNA): TGCAGTGCGAAAGTACTAGGCGATACCTACAATGAGCAGTTCTTC.

V usage is TRBV11-1 and J usage is TRBJ2-2; the match to TRBD2 covers 16 bases. Germline V CDR1 and CDR2: SGHAT, FQDESV (reference sequence). This CDR3 has 24 residues. V was clipped by 2 bases and J by 0 bases; unmatched bases: 18. CDR3 bases: TGTGCCAGCAGCTTATGGGTCTCGGGACTAGCGGGAGGGCCCGAACTTGCGAACACCGGGGAGCTGTTTTTT. The encoded protein is CASSLWVSGLAGGPELANTGELFF.

V usage is TRBV29-1 and J usage is TRBJ1-2; the match to TRBD1 covers 7 bases. The CDR3 extends over 13 amino acids. Looked up from germline, CDR1 is SQVTM and CDR2 is ANQGSEA. Trimming at V came to 4 bases and at J to 14 bases, leaving 16 bases not matched to a gene. CDR3 protein: CSVGADRVTGRTF. The CDR3 DNA reads as TGCAGCGTTGGGGCAGACAGGGTGACGGGCCGTACCTTC.

The chain recombines TRBV29-1 with TRBJ1-1, with a possible D match to TRBD1 (5 bases). In germline, CDR1 is SQVTM, CDR2 ANQGSEA. The CDR3 is 12 residues long. V was pared by 0 bases and J by 11 bases, with 13 bases between. CDR3: CSVEEARGIAFF. In DNA form, the CDR3 reads TGCAGCGTTGAAGAGGCACGGGGGATCGCTTTCTTT.

V and J are TRBV20-1 and TRBJ2-7; 7 positions agree with TRBD1. CDR1 DFQATT and CDR2 SNEGSKA come from the germline V gene (reference sequence). V dropped 3 bases and J dropped 1; count of bases not matched to a gene: 9. The CDR3 loop spans 15 amino acids. CDR3 coding DNA: TGCAGTGCTAGGAGCCCGACAGGGCCGTCCTACGAGCAGTACTTC. Translating gives CSARSPTGPSYEQYF.

CDR3 coding DNA: TGCGCCAGCAGCATCAAACCGGGACAGGGCATCTCTGGGGCCAACGTCCTGACTTTC. Its translation is CASSIKPGQGISGANVLTF. The chain links TRBV5-1 to TRBJ2-6; 9 bases align to TRBD1. The CDR3 covers 19 residues. V dropped 4 bases and J dropped 0; count of bases not matched to a gene: 11. Looked up from germline, CDR1 is SGHRS and CDR2 is YFSETQ. Based on the CDR3 plus reference TRBV5-1 and TRBJ2-6, the full variable domain is KAGVTQTPRYLIKTRGQQVTLSCSPISGHRSVSWYQQTPGQGLQFLFEYFSETQRNKGNFPGRFSGRQFSNSRSEMNVSTLELGDSALYLCASSIKPGQGISGANVLTFGAGSRLTVL.

The gene calls are TRBV6-6 and TRBJ2-1; D possibly matches TRBD1 or TRBD2 (5 bases each). V was cut by 9 bases and J by 4 bases, with 19 bases left in between. The CDR3 spans 15 residues. Germline V gives CDR1 MNHNY, CDR2 SVGAGI (reference sequence). This CDR3 reads CASNPGRTTYNEQFF. The CDR3 DNA follows: TGTGCCAGTAACCCGGGACGGACCACTTACAATGAGCAGTTCTTC.

This chain joins TRBV4-3 and TRBJ1-2; perhaps TRBD1 as D (5 bases). CDR1 is LGHNA, CDR2 YSLEER, per germline. The CDR3 extends over 15 amino acids. V lost 3 bases, J lost 8 bases, and 19 bases lay in between. Here the CDR3 reads CASSQGGTSSGGYTF. CDR3 in DNA: TGCGCCAGCAGCCAGGGGGGGACCTCCTCAGGAGGCTACACCTTC.